These T cell receptor beta chains were read from a single sample in a study of CD8+CD57+ T cells in acquired aplastic anemia. TCRdb re-derived calls from the reads in MiXCR, one entry per CDR3 protein. The sample consists of about 180,000 distinct CDR3 sequences, about 47% of them appearing once. Specimen: sorted CD4+, CD8+, or CD8+CD57+ T cells (not recorded which) from PBMCs. These receptors were obtained from a human donor in good health. Both conserved end residues are part of each CDR3. A D gene is named only where the DNA matches it firmly. Clone size is given for some rows only: seen once, a few or many times, or a class if the clone is expanded.

abundance	d_gene	j_gene	v_gene	CDR3nt	CDR3aa
few	TRBD1	TRBJ2-3	TRBV10-3	TGTGCCATCAATGCGGCGCATTCGGGACAGGTCACAGATACGCAGTATTTT	CAINAAHSGQVTDTQYF
-	TRBD2	TRBJ2-1	TRBV29-1	TGCAGCCTTGCGGGGGACTTGAGCTCCTACAATGAGCAGTTCTTC	CSLAGDLSSYNEQFF
-	TRBD1	TRBJ1-3	TRBV7-2	TGTGCCAGCAGCTTAGCTTCAGGGGGTGGAAACACCATATATTTT	CASSLASGGGNTIYF
-	-	TRBJ1-1	TRBV15	TGTGCCACCAGCAGGTTGGGAAACACTGAAGCTTTCTTT	CATSRLGNTEAFF
many	TRBD2	TRBJ2-3	TRBV12-3/TRBV12-4	TGTGCCAGCAGTTTTATCGGACTAGCGGGAGAGGCAGATACGCAGTATTTT	CASSFIGLAGEADTQYF
many	-	TRBJ2-5	TRBV2	TGTGCCAGCAGTGAAGCGCGGGAGACCCAGTACTTC	CASSEARETQYF
many	TRBD1	TRBJ1-1	TRBV29-1	TGCAGCGTTCGGACAGGGCCGAACACTGAAGCTTTCTTT	CSVRTGPNTEAFF
many	-	TRBJ1-2	TRBV6-1	TGTGCCAGCAGTGCCCTTAACTATGGCTACACCTTC	CASSALNYGYTF
many	-	TRBJ1-6	TRBV20-1	TGCAGTGCAAGAGGGACGTCAAGCTCCTATAATTCACCCCTCCACTTT	CSARGTSSSYNSPLHF
many	-	TRBJ1-2	TRBV5-6	TGTGCCAGCAGCCCTGGACACGGCTACACCTTC	CASSPGHGYTF
many	-	TRBJ2-1	TRBV19	TGTGCCAGTAGTATTGTTAGTCGCGTTGTCAATGAGCAGTTCTTC	CASSIVSRVVNEQFF
-	-	TRBJ1-2	TRBV2	TGTGCCAGCAGCTTGGACATTCCTTATGGCTACACCTTC	CASSLDIPYGYTF
many	-	TRBJ2-2	TRBV7-2	TGTGCCAGCAGCTTAGTCGGGAGTGGCACCGGGGAGCTGTTTTTT	CASSLVGSGTGELFF
-	-	TRBJ1-5	TRBV15	TGTGCCACCAGCAGAGAGTGGGATCAGCCCCAGCATTTT	CATSREWDQPQHF
many	TRBD1	TRBJ1-2	TRBV12-3/TRBV12-4	TGTGCCAGCAGTCCGACTGGACAGGTTACCTATGGCTACACCTTC	CASSPTGQVTYGYTF
-	TRBD1	TRBJ2-2	TRBV12-3/TRBV12-4	TGTGCCAGCAGTTTACAGGGGGAAACCGGGGAGCTGTTTTTT	CASSLQGETGELFF
-	TRBD2	TRBJ2-3	TRBV19	TGTGCCAGTAGTCTAGGTCGGGGGGGCACAGATACGCAGTATTTT	CASSLGRGGTDTQYF
many	-	TRBJ2-3	TRBV9	TGTGCCAGCAGCGTTGGGGGAGCGCCCGATACGCAGTATTTT	CASSVGGAPDTQYF
many	TRBD1	TRBJ2-5	TRBV6-1	TGTGCCAGCAGTGAGTGGACAGGGGGTCCAGAGACCCAGTACTTC	CASSEWTGGPETQYF
many	-	TRBJ2-7	TRBV6-5	TGTGCCAGCAGTTACTCTGGCACCTACGAGCAGTACTTC	CASSYSGTYEQYF
many	-	TRBJ1-1	TRBV20-1	TGCAGTGCTAGAGGGGACCACACTGAAGCTTTCTTT	CSARGDHTEAFF
many	-	TRBJ1-5	TRBV7-2	TGTGCCAGCAGCGCGGCGGGGCGGGCCGCCAATCAGCCCCAGCATTTT	CASSAAGRAANQPQHF
-	-	TRBJ1-5	TRBV4-1	TGCGCCAGCAGCCAAGGCCTAGTCCGGGGCCCCAATCAGCCCCAGCATTTT	CASSQGLVRGPNQPQHF
-	TRBD1	TRBJ2-5	TRBV19	TGTGCCTGTAGTCGATGGGGACAGGGAAGACGGGAGACCCAGTACTTC	CACSRWGQGRRETQYF
many	-	TRBJ1-2	TRBV29-1	TGCAGCGTTGAAAGATCAGCCGGGGCGCTGGGCTACACCTTC	CSVERSAGALGYTF
-	-	TRBJ2-7	TRBV4-3	TGCGCCAGCAGCCAAGATCGCAGGAACTACGAGCAGTACTTC	CASSQDRRNYEQYF
-	TRBD2	TRBJ2-1	TRBV14	TGTGCCAGCTCTCTGAAAGGGACTAGCGGAGCCAATGAGCAGTTCTTC	CASSLKGTSGANEQFF
many	-	TRBJ1-5	TRBV6-1	TGTGCCAGCAGCCAGGGGAGAGATCAGCCCCAGCATTTT	CASSQGRDQPQHF
-	TRBD1	TRBJ2-2	TRBV4-1	TGCGCCAGCAGCCAAGACAGGGGGCGAGGGACCGGGGAGCTGTTTTTT	CASSQDRGRGTGELFF
-	-	TRBJ1-1	TRBV7-9	TGTGCCAGCAGCAGATCTAGGGGCACTGAAGCTTTCTTT	CASSRSRGTEAFF
-	TRBD1	TRBJ2-7	TRBV20-1	TGCAGTTTAGCAGGACAGGGGGCCTACGAGCAGTACTTC	CSLAGQGAYEQYF
-	-	TRBJ2-5	TRBV29-1	TGCAGCGTTGAAGCGCACGGGGCGGAGACCCAGTACTTC	CSVEAHGAETQYF
many	-	TRBJ1-1	TRBV10-3	TGTGCCATCAGTGATATCAGGGGTCGGGACACTGAAGCTTTCTTT	CAISDIRGRDTEAFF
many	TRBD2	TRBJ2-7	TRBV6-1	TGTGCCAGCAGAGCCGCCGGGATAGCGGGACACGAGCAGTACTTC	CASRAAGIAGHEQYF
-	TRBD1	TRBJ2-1	TRBV6-5	TGTGCCAGCAGTTCCGGGGACAGGAATTACAATGAGCAGTCCTTC	CASSSGDRNYNEQSF
-	-	TRBJ1-1	TRBV7-2	TGTGCCAGCAACCTTAGCCAGGGAGGGGGTGAAGCTTTCTTT	CASNLSQGGGEAFF
few	TRBD2	TRBJ2-1	TRBV10-3	TGTGCCATCAGTGCCCCGGGACTAGCGGGCAATGAGCAGTTCTTC	CAISAPGLAGNEQFF
few	TRBD1	TRBJ2-3	TRBV7-6	TGTGCCAGCAGCTCCCGACAGGGTACGCAGTATTTT	CASSSRQGTQYF
-	-	TRBJ1-2	TRBV7-9	TGTGCCAGCAGCTTAATTGCCGACTATGGCTACACCTTC	CASSLIADYGYTF
many	TRBD1	TRBJ2-3	TRBV20-1	TGCAGTGCTAGAGATCCGGGACAGGGAGGCACAGATACGCAGTATTTT	CSARDPGQGGTDTQYF
many	-	TRBJ2-3	TRBV4-2	TGTGCCAGCAGCCAAGGGAGTCAGACGGAGACAGATACGCAGTATTTT	CASSQGSQTETDTQYF
-	-	TRBJ1-6	TRBV11-2	TGTGCCAGCAGCTTGGACCTCAGGGATTCACCCCTCCACTTT	CASSLDLRDSPLHF
-	TRBD2	TRBJ2-7	TRBV7-8	TGTGCCAGCAGCCCGGTGACTAGCGGGAGGCCCTCCTCCTACGAGCAGTACTTC	CASSPVTSGRPSSYEQYF
many	-	TRBJ2-3	TRBV20-1	TGCAGTGCCGGAGGGTTGGGAAATGGGGCAGATACGCAGTATTTT	CSAGGLGNGADTQYF
-	TRBD1	TRBJ2-7	TRBV7-6	TGTGCCAGCATAGACAGGGTTGGCTACGAGCAGTACTTC	CASIDRVGYEQYF
many	-	TRBJ2-3	TRBV6-1	TGTGCCAGCAGCCACCCAAGCACAGATACGCAGTATTTT	CASSHPSTDTQYF